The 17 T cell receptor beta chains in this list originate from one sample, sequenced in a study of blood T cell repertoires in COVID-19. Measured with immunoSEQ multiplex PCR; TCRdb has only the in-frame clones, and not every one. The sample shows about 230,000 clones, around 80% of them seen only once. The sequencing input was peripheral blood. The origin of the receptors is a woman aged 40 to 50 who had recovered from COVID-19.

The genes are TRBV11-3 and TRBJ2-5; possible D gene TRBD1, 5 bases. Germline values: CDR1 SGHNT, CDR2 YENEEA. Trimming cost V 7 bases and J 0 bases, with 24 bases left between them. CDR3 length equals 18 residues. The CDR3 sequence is CASKTHRGILSYQETQYF. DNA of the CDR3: TGTGCCAGCAAAACGCATAGGGGTATCCTTTCGTACCAAGAGACCCAGTACTTC.

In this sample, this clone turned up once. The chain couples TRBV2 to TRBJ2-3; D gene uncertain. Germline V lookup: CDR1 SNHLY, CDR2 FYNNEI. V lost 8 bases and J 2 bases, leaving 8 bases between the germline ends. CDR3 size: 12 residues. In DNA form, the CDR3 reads TGTGCCAGCCATCCTAACACAGATACGCAGTATTTT. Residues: CASHPNTDTQYF.

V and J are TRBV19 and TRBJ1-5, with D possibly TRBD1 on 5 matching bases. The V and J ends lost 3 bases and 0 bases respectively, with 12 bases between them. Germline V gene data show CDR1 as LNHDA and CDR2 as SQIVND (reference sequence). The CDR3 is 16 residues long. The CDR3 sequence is CASSIFPRDSNQPQHF. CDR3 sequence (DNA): TGTGCCAGTAGTATCTTTCCCAGGGATAGCAATCAGCCCCAGCATTTT. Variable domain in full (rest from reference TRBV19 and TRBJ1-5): DGGITQSPKYLFRKEGQNVTLSCEQNLNHDAMYWYRQDPGQGLRLIYYSQIVNDFQKGDIAEGYSVSREKKESFPLTVTSAQKNPTAFYLCASSIFPRDSNQPQHFGDGTRLSIL.

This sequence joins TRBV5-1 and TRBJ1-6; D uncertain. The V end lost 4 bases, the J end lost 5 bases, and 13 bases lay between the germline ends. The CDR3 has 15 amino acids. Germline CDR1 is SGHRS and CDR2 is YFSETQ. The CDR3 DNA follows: TGCGCCAGCAGCATCCAGACGGAGAATAATTCACCCCTCCACTTT. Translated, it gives CASSIQTENNSPLHF.

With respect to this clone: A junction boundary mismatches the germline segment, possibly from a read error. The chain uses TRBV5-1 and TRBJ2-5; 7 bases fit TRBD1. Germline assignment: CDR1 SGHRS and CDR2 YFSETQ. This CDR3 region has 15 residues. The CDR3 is CASAKLGQLREAQYF. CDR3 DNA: TGCGCCAGCGCAAAATTGGGACAGCTACGAGAGGCCCAGTACTTC. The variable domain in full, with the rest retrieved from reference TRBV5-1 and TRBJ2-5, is KAGVTQTPRYLIKTRGQQVTLSCSPISGHRSVSWYQQTPGQGLQFLFEYFSETQRNKGNFPGRFSGRQFSNSRSEMNVSTLELGDSALYLCASAKLGQLREAQYFGPGTRLLVL.

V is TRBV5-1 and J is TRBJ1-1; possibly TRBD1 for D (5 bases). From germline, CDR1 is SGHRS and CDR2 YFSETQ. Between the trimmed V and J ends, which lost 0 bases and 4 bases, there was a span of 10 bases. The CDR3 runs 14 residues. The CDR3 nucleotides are TGCGCCAGCAGCTTGGCCTGGGGCGGCACTGAAGCTTTCTTT. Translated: CASSLAWGGTEAFF. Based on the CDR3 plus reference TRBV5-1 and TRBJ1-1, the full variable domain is KAGVTQTPRYLIKTRGQQVTLSCSPISGHRSVSWYQQTPGQGLQFLFEYFSETQRNKGNFPGRFSGRQFSNSRSEMNVSTLELGDSALYLCASSLAWGGTEAFFGQGTRLTVV.

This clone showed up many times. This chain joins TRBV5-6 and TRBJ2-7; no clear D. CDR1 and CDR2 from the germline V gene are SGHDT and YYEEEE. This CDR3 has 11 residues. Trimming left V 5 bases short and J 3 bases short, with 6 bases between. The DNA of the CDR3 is TGTGCCAGCAGTTCCGGCTACGAGCAGTACTTC. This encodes CASSSGYEQYF.

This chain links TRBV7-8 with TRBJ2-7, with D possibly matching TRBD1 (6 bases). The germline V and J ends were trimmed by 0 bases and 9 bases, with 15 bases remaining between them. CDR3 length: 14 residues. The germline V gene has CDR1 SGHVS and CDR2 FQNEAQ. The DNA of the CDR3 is TGTGCCAGCAGCTTAGCCCTGGACAGTCGGGGGCAGTACTTC. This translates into CASSLALDSRGQYF.

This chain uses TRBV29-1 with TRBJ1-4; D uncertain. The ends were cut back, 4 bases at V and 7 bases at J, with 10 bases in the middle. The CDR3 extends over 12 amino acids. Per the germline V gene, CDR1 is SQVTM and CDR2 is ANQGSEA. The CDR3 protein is CSVGGGSEKLFF. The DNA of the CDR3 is TGCAGCGTTGGGGGAGGGAGTGAAAAACTGTTTTTT.

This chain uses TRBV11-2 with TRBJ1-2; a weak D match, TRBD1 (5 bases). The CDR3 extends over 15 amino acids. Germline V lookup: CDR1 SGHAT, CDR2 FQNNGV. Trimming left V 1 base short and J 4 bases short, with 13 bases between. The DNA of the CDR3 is TGTGCCAGCAGCTTAGCGGGGGGGAACGGCTATGGCTACACCTTC. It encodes CASSLAGGNGYGYTF.

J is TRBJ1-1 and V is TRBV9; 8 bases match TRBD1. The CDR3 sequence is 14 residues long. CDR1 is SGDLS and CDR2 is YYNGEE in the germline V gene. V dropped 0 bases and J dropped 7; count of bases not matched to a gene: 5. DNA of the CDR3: TGTGCCAGCAGCGTAGCCCAGGGGGCCGTTGAAGCTTTCTTT. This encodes CASSVAQGAVEAFF. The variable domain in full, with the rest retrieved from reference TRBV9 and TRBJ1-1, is DSGVTQTPKHLITATGQRVTLRCSPRSGDLSVYWYQQSLDQGLQFLIQYYNGEERAKGNILERFSAQQFPDLHSELNLSSLELGDSALYFCASSVAQGAVEAFFGQGTRLTVV.

The CDR3 DNA reads TGTGCCTGGAGTGCCGGGACTAGCGGGGGTGAGACCCAGTACTTC. Translated, it gives CAWSAGTSGGETQYF. The chain couples TRBV30 to TRBJ2-5; TRBD2 matches 14 bases. This CDR3 has 15 amino acids. Germline CDR1 GTSNPN, CDR2 SVGIG (reference sequence). Germline trimming cut 1 base from V and 5 bases from J; bases unmatched to any gene: 3.

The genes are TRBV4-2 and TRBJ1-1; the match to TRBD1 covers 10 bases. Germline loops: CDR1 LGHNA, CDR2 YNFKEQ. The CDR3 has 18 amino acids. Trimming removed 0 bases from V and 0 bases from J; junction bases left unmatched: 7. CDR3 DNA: TGTGCCAGCAGCCAAGAAGTAGGGACAGGGGTTTTGAACACTGAAGCTTTCTTT. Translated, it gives CASSQEVGTGVLNTEAFF.

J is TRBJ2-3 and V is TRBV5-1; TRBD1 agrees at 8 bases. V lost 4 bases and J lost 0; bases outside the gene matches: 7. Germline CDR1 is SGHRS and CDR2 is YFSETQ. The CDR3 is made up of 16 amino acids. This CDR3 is CASSVQGESSTDTQYF. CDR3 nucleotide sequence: TGCGCCAGCAGCGTACAGGGGGAGTCAAGCACAGATACGCAGTATTTT.

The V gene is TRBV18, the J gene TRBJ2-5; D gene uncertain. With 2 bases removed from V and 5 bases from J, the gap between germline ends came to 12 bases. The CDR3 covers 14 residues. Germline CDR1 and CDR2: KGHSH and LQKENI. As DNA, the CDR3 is TGTGCCAGCTCACCAGGCCACACGGAGGAGACCCAGTACTTC. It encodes CASSPGHTEETQYF.

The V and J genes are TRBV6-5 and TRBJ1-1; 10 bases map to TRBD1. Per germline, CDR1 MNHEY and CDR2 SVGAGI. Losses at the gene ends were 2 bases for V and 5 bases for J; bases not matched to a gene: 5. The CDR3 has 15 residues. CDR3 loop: CASSYQGQGRTEAFF. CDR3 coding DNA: TGTGCCAGCAGTTACCAGGGACAGGGGAGGACTGAAGCTTTCTTT.

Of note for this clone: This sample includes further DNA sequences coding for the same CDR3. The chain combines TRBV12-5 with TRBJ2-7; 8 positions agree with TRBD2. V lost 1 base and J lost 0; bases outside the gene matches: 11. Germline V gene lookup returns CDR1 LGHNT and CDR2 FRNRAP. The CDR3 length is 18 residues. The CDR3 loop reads CASGLAPITGGPSYEQYF. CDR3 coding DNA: TGTGCTAGTGGTTTGGCACCGATAACGGGGGGGCCCTCCTACGAGCAGTACTTC.